This is a list of T cell receptor beta chains from one sample in a study of cytomegalovirus exposure and HLA in healthy donors. TCRdb's copy holds only in-frame clones and misses some; the assay was immunoSEQ multiplex PCR. The data contain around 110,000 clones, around 73% of them singletons. The sequencing input was PBMCs. These receptors came from a man younger than 40 in good health and CMV-seronegative. The CDR3 runs from the conserved cysteine through the conserved F or W. A D gene is named only where the DNA matches it firmly. Size is omitted from some rows. Given values are once, few, many or a class for expanded clones.

J gene | D gene | clone size | V gene | CDR3 protein | CDR3 DNA
TRBJ1-5 | . | . | TRBV19 | CASSATQNQPQHF | TGTGCCAGTAGCGCCACACAAAATCAGCCCCAGCATTTT
TRBJ2-6 | . | . | TRBV5-1 | CASSAYRISLSGANVLTF | TGCGCCAGCAGTGCGTACAGGATCAGCCTCTCTGGGGCCAACGTCCTGACTTTC
TRBJ1-2 | . | . | TRBV7-8 | CASSSSGARNGYTF | TGTGCCAGCAGCTCGAGCGGGGCGCGGAATGGCTACACCTTC
TRBJ2-5 | . | . | TRBV6-5 | CASSYSQGYQETQYF | TGTGCCAGCAGTTACTCACAGGGCTACCAAGAGACCCAGTACTTC
TRBJ1-4 | . | . | TRBV20-1 | CSASASDVRVF | TGCAGTGCTAGCGCCTCGGATGTGCGGGTTTTT
TRBJ2-7 | . | once | TRBV5-1 | CASSLAVAYEQYF | TGCGCCAGCAGCTTGGCGGTCGCCTACGAGCAGTACTTC
TRBJ2-7 | TRBD1 | . | TRBV27 | CASRGTGDEQYF | TGTGCCAGCAGAGGAACAGGGGACGAGCAGTACTTC
TRBJ2-7 | TRBD2 | . | TRBV5-6 | CASSLAWGGGYEQYF | TGTGCCAGCAGCTTGGCCTGGGGGGGAGGGTACGAGCAGTACTTC
TRBJ1-1 | TRBD1 | . | TRBV5-1 | CASSSTGIGTEAFF | TGCGCCAGCAGCTCGACAGGGATCGGCACTGAAGCTTTCTTT
TRBJ1-2 | . | few | TRBV5-5 | CASSLGLLRGYTF | TGTGCCAGCAGCTTGGGTCTTTTGCGGGGCTACACCTTC
TRBJ2-3 | . | . | TRBV28 | CASSRAGNTDTQYF | TGTGCCAGCAGTCGAGCGGGTAACACAGATACGCAGTATTTT
TRBJ2-2 | TRBD2 | . | TRBV14 | CASSRRLAGASGELFF | TGTGCCAGCAGCCGTCGACTAGCGGGAGCGAGCGGGGAGCTGTTTTTT
TRBJ1-1 | . | . | TRBV30 | CAWSVLTGRAEAFF | TGTGCCTGGAGTGTACTAACAGGGCGGGCTGAAGCTTTCTTT
TRBJ2-5 | . | . | TRBV29-1 | CSAEETGVGETQYF | TGCAGCGCAGAAGAAACAGGAGTAGGGGAGACCCAGTACTTC
TRBJ2-7 | TRBD1 | . | TRBV29-1 | CSVEDPTPQGAHEQYF | TGCAGCGTTGAAGATCCCACCCCGCAGGGGGCCCACGAGCAGTACTTC
TRBJ1-1 | TRBD1 | . | TRBV7-9 | CASRQGTGIYEEAFF | TGTGCCAGCAGACAGGGGACAGGGATTTATGAGGAGGCTTTCTTT
TRBJ2-3 | . | many | TRBV5-4 | CASSLAGDTQYF | TGTGCCAGCAGCTTGGCCGGGGATACGCAGTATTTT
TRBJ2-2 | . | . | TRBV30 | CAWSSLRRTGELFF | TGTGCCTGGAGTTCTCTCAGGCGCACCGGGGAGCTGTTTTTT
TRBJ1-4 | . | . | TRBV5-4 | CASEGVGEKLFF | TGTGCCAGCGAGGGGGTTGGTGAAAAACTGTTTTTT
TRBJ2-5 | . | . | TRBV7-6 | CASSFNGHLQETQYF | TGTGCCAGCAGCTTTAATGGACACCTACAAGAGACCCAGTACTTC
TRBJ2-1 | . | . | TRBV6-5 | CASSYSIEINEQFF | TGTGCCAGCAGTTACTCGATTGAGATCAATGAGCAGTTCTTC
TRBJ2-7 | TRBD2 | few | TRBV2 | CASSNAGGGYEQYF | TGTGCCAGCAGTAACGCGGGGGGCGGCTACGAGCAGTACTTC
TRBJ1-1 | TRBD1 | . | TRBV2 | CASSEIWDRLNTEAFF | TGTGCCAGCAGTGAAATTTGGGACAGATTGAACACTGAAGCTTTCTTT
TRBJ1-3 | TRBD1 | . | TRBV6-1 | CASSGTGGNTIYF | TGTGCCAGCAGTGGGACAGGGGGAAACACCATATATTTT
TRBJ2-7 | TRBD2 | . | TRBV27 | CASSLSGLAGVYEQYF | TGTGCCAGCAGTTTATCGGGACTAGCGGGGGTCTACGAGCAGTACTTC
TRBJ2-5 | . | once | TRBV11-2 | CASSLGRETQYF | TGTGCCAGCAGCTTAGGTCGGGAGACCCAGTACTTC
TRBJ2-1 | . | . | TRBV28 | CASTRYNEQFF | TGTGCCAGCACCCGGTACAATGAGCAGTTCTTC
TRBJ2-3 | . | once | TRBV29-1 | CSVVPTDQTSTDTQYF | TGCAGCGTTGTCCCGACAGACCAAACTAGCACAGATACGCAGTATTTT
TRBJ2-3 | . | . | TRBV7-2 | CASSVTAGFTDTQYF | TGTGCCAGCAGCGTAACGGCAGGGTTCACAGATACGCAGTATTTT
TRBJ2-7 | TRBD1 | . | TRBV10-1 | CASSTGTGNYEQYF | TGCGCCAGCAGTACCGGGACAGGGAACTACGAGCAGTACTTC
TRBJ2-5 | TRBD2 | . | TRBV5-1 | CASSLGQGLAGRETQYF | TGCGCCAGCAGCTTGGGCCAGGGACTAGCGGGAAGAGAGACCCAGTACTTC
TRBJ2-7 | . | medium-sized | TRBV7-8 | CASMREGEQYF | TGTGCCAGCATGAGGGAAGGCGAGCAGTACTTC
TRBJ2-1 | TRBD2 | . | TRBV5-6 | CASSLPGLASNEQFF | TGTGCCAGCAGCTTACCGGGACTAGCGTCCAATGAGCAGTTCTTC
TRBJ2-1 | TRBD2 | few | TRBV28 | CASRFLAGAPYNEQFF | TGTGCCAGCAGGTTCCTAGCGGGAGCCCCTTACAATGAGCAGTTCTTC
TRBJ1-2 | TRBD1 | . | TRBV5-1 | CASSQGQSGYGYTF | TGCGCCAGCAGCCAGGGACAGTCGGGCTATGGCTACACCTTC
TRBJ1-5 | . | . | TRBV7-8 | CASSLRGAQFSNQPQHF | TGTGCCAGCAGCTTACGGGGGGCGCAGTTTAGCAATCAGCCCCAGCATTTT
TRBJ2-5 | . | . | TRBV6-5 | CASEAWYQETQYF | TGTGCCAGCGAAGCGTGGTATCAAGAGACCCAGTACTTC
TRBJ2-5 | TRBD2 | . | TRBV7-8 | CASTTGGGETQYF | TGTGCCAGCACCACGGGGGGGGGAGAGACTCAGTACTTC
TRBJ2-7 | . | . | TRBV7-9 | CASSLEGGGVYEQYF | TGTGCCAGCAGCTTAGAGGGGGGAGGGGTCTACGAGCAGTACTTC
TRBJ1-1 | . | . | TRBV9 | CASSVTVNTEAFF | TGTGCCAGCAGCGTAACGGTGAACACTGAAGCTTTCTTT
TRBJ2-7 | TRBD2 | . | TRBV7-9 | CASSTPGGLSYEQYF | TGTGCCAGCAGCACGCCGGGGGGGCTTTCCTACGAGCAGTACTTC
TRBJ2-7 | . | . | TRBV5-1 | CASSLGTGTYEQYF | TGCGCCAGCAGCTTGGGGACGGGGACCTACGAGCAGTACTTC
TRBJ2-7 | TRBD1 | . | TRBV11-1 | CASSMTGVEQYF | TGTGCCAGCAGCATGACAGGGGTCGAGCAGTACTTC
TRBJ1-2 | TRBD1 | few | TRBV2 | CASSADRVDGYTF | TGTGCCAGCAGTGCGGACAGGGTCGATGGCTACACCTTC
TRBJ1-5 | . | few | TRBV4-2 | CASSQGGGANQPQHF | TGTGCCAGCAGCCAAGGAGGGGGGGCGAATCAGCCCCAGCATTTT
TRBJ2-3 | TRBD2 | . | TRBV19 | CASRDWGGTDTQYF | TGTGCCAGTCGCGACTGGGGGGGAACAGATACGCAGTATTTT
TRBJ1-6 | TRBD1 | few | TRBV7-9 | CASSPDRDGSPLHF | TGTGCCAGCAGCCCAGACAGGGATGGCTCACCCCTCCACTTT
TRBJ2-2 | . | . | TRBV6-6 | CASSSTSPGELFF | TGTGCCAGCAGCTCAACGAGTCCAGGGGAGCTGTTTTTT